This T cell receptor beta chain is from a study of control samples from healthy donors and cancer patients. Germline values: CDR1 SGDLS, CDR2 YYNGEE. The CDR3 has 13 amino acids. V lost 0 bases and J lost 8; bases outside the gene matches: 4. The method was immunoSEQ multiplex PCR; TCRdb's version includes in-frame clones alone and lacks a portion of them. The profile covers roughly 400,000 clones, with approximately 92% appearing a single time and more than 6% taken by the ten largest. V gene TRBV9 combines with J gene TRBJ1-2; 7 bases match TRBD1. Sequenced material: PBMCs. The source of this sequence is a man aged 35-49 years with head and neck cancer. The CDR3 region has the DNA TGTGCCAGCAGCGTAGTTAGAGGGGGCGGCTACACCTTC. Amino acids: CASSVVRGGGYTF.